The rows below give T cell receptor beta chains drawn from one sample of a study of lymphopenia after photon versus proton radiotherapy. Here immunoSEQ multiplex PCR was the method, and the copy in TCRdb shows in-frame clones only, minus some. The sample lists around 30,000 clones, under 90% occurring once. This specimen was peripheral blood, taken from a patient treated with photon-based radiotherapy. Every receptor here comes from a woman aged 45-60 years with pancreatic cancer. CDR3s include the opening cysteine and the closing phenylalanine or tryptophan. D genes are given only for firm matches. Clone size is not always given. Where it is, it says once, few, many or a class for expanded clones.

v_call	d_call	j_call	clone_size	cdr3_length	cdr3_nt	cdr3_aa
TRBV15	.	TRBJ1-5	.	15	TGTGCCACCAGCAGTCACAGGGCCCCGAATCAGCCCCAGCATTTT	CATSSHRAPNQPQHF
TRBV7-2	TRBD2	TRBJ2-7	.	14	TGTGCCAGCAGCCTTACTAGCGGGAGACGCGAGCAGTACTTC	CASSLTSGRREQYF
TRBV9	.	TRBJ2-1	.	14	TGTGCCAGCAGCGCCCTGGACTCTTACAATGAGCAGTTCTTC	CASSALDSYNEQFF
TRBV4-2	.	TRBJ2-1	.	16	TGTGCCAGCAGCCAAGACAGCGGGTTGGCGAGCAATGAGCAGTTCTTC	CASSQDSGLASNEQFF
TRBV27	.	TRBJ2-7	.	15	TGTGCCAGCAGTTTAGGACAGCTTGCGATCTACGAGCAGTACTTC	CASSLGQLAIYEQYF
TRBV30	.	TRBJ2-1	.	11	TGTGCCTGGAGTGGGAGGAATGAGCAGTTCTTC	CAWSGRNEQFF
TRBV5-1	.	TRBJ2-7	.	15	TGCGCCAGCAGCCTCGGGAGTAGCGGCTCCTACGAGCAGTACTTC	CASSLGSSGSYEQYF
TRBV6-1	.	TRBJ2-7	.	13	TGTGCCAGCAGACCACCAGGATCCTACGAGCAGTACTTC	CASRPPGSYEQYF
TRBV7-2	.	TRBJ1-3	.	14	TGTGCCAGCAGCCGGGACAACTCTGGAAACACCATATATTTT	CASSRDNSGNTIYF
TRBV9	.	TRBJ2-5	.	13	TGTGCCAGCAGCTTCGACAGGACGCAGACCCAGTACTTC	CASSFDRTQTQYF
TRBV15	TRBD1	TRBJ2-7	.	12	TGTGCCACCCGTCAGGACAGGGGGGAGCAGTACTTC	CATRQDRGEQYF
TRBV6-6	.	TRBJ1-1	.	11	TGTGCCAGCCAAAGGGGCGCTGAAGCTTTCTTT	CASQRGAEAFF
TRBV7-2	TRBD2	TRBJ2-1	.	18	TGTGCCAGCAGTCGACCTGGAATAGGCGGGAGGGTCTACAATGAGCAGTTCTTC	CASSRPGIGGRVYNEQFF
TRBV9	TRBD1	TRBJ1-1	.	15	TGTGCCAGCAGCGGACCGGGACAGGGGGCTCCTGAAGCTTTCTTT	CASSGPGQGAPEAFF
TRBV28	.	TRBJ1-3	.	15	TGTGCCAGCAGGACTAACAACATCGCTGGAAACACCATATATTTT	CASRTNNIAGNTIYF
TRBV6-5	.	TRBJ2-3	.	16	TGTGCCAGCAGTTACGGTGGTAGCGGAACTTCAGATACGCAGTATTTT	CASSYGGSGTSDTQYF
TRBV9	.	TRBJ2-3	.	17	TGTGCCAGCAGCGCCCCCCGTGGGGGGAGGTCGGTAGATACGCAGTATTTT	CASSAPRGGRSVDTQYF
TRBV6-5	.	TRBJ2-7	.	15	TGTGCCAGCAGTTACTCGGCGGGAAGGACCTACGAGCAGTACTTC	CASSYSAGRTYEQYF
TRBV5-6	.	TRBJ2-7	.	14	TGTGCCAGCAGCTTCAGGACAGCCTCCTACGAGCAGTACTTC	CASSFRTASYEQYF
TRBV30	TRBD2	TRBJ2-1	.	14	TGTGCCTGCCAGGGTTCTAGCGGGAGCAATGAGCAGTTCTTC	CACQGSSGSNEQFF
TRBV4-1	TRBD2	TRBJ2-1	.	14	TGCGCCAGCAGTCTTAGCGGGAGGGCCGGAGAGCAGTTCTTC	CASSLSGRAGEQFF
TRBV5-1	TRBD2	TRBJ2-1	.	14	TGCGCCAGCAGCTACGGACTAGCGGGAGAGGGGCAGTTCTTC	CASSYGLAGEGQFF
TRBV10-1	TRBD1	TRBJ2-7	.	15	TGCGCCAGCAGTGATCAGGGACAGGGCGCCTACGAGCAGTACTTC	CASSDQGQGAYEQYF
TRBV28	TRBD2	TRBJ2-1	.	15	TGTGCCAGCCACCCACGCCGGGAGGGGCGGAATGAGCAGTTCTTC	CASHPRREGRNEQFF
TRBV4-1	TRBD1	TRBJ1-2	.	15	TGCGCCAGCAGCCAAGGACGGGGACAGGGAGATTCTACCACCTTC	CASSQGRGQGDSTTF
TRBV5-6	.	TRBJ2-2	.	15	TGTGCCAGCAGCTTGGGACAGTTGGACACCGGGGAGCTGTTTTTT	CASSLGQLDTGELFF
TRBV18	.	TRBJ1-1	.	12	TGTGCCAGCTCACCACTAGTAGCTGAAGCTTTCTTT	CASSPLVAEAFF
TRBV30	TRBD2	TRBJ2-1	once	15	TGTGCCTGGAGAGATAGCGGGAGGGGAGCTAATGAGCAGTTCTTC	CAWRDSGRGANEQFF